This T cell receptor (beta chain) is from a study of T cell repertoires in ileal Crohn's disease. On the study more broadly: Surgery for a complication: stricturing in roughly 61%, penetrating in approximately 40%.

This clone was seen a single time. Its cognate antigen is unknown. The germline CDR1 and CDR2 sequences are SEHNR and FQNEAQ (reference sequence). This CDR3 is 16 amino acids long. General study points: Sorted CD8 T cells held more high-frequency clones than CD4. Compared with non-smokers, active smokers at surgery showed more clonal expansions.

Measured with immunoSEQ multiplex PCR; TCRdb has only the in-frame clones, and not every one. This sample carries 12,000 to 15,000 clones, 70% to 90% of them seen once, and the ten largest clones take 3.7%. Eligibility required adulthood, ileal or ileocolonic Crohn's disease and indicated ileocolonic resection. The chain employs TRBV7-9 and TRBJ2-5, with a tentative D call TRBD2 (7 bases). The J call is uncertain, as TRBJ2-7 better fits the DNA end. The sequence derives from an adult with Crohn's disease. The specimen was ileal tissue. DNA of the CDR3: TGTGCCAGCAGGGGGGCGGCGGGGGCCTTGGGGTACGAGCAGTACTTC. Translated, it gives CASRGAAGALGYEQYF.